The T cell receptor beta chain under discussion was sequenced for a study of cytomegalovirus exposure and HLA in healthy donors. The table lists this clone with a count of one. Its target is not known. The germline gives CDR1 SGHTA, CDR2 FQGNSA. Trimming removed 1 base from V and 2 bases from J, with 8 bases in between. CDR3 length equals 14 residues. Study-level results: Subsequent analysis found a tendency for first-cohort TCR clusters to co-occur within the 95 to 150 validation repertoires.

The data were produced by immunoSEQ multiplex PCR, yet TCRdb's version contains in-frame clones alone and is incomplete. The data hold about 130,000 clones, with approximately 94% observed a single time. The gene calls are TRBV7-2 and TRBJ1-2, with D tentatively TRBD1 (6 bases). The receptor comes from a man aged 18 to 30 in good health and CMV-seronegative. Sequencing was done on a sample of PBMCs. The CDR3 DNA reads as TGTGCCAGCAGCTTAGGACAGGCCAACTATGGCTACACCTTC. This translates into CASSLGQANYGYTF.